This paragraph reports one TCR beta chain. This specimen comes from a study of blood T cell repertoires in COVID-19. Across the study: The analysed material was cDNA or gDNA that came from T cells, B-cell-depleted T cells, or PBMCs.

Clinical histories supplied by participants themselves formed the basis of cohort assignment. The authors' processing: Scientists estimated how many nucleated cells there were by amplifying reference gene primers. The assay was immunoSEQ multiplex PCR, and TCRdb's table has in-frame clones only and misses some. V and J calls and clone size come straight from that table; D and trimming were deduced from the DNA. Here the sample spans about 200,000 clones, about 90% being singletons. The receptor's source is a man aged 30 to 45 who had recovered from COVID-19. The sequencing input was PBMCs or T cells enriched from blood (not recorded which).

The CDR3 is CASSLTGDREAYGYTF. CDR3 in DNA: TGTGCCAGCAGTTTAACCGGGGACAGGGAGGCCTATGGCTACACCTTC. The chain uses TRBV28 and TRBJ1-2, with TRBD1 identical over 9 bases. The CDR3 is made up of 16 amino acids. Germline trimming cut 2 bases from V and 4 bases from J; bases unmatched to any gene: 8. The V gene's germline CDR1 is MDHEN and CDR2 SYDVKM.